Presented here are 30 T cell receptor beta chains from one specimen sequenced in a study of T cell responses to AZD1222 COVID-19 vaccine. This table comes from immunoSEQ multiplex PCR, and its TCRdb copy is limited to in-frame clones, with some not included. This table has 180,000 or so clones, about 90% appearing once. Here the sequenced sample was peripheral blood, taken 28 days after the second AZD1222 dose. Every receptor here comes from an adult who received the AZD1222 COVID-19 vaccine.

The chain uses TRBV6-5 and TRBJ1-5; 8 nucleotides match TRBD1. J gave up 0 bases and V 5 bases, and 3 bases lay outside the gene matches. CDR3 size: 15 residues. Germline CDR1 is MNHEY and CDR2 is SVGAGI. The CDR3 region is CASSRTGNSNQPQHF. The CDR3 DNA reads TGTGCCAGCAGTCGGACAGGGAATAGCAATCAGCCCCAGCATTTT.

The chain carries TRBV11-2 and TRBJ2-3; D uncertain. Trimming took off 3 bases at V and 1 base at J, with 5 bases between the two ends. This CDR3 has 13 residues. Germline V CDR1 and CDR2: SGHAT, FQNNGV. CDR3: CASSLERTDTQYF. The CDR3 DNA reads as TGTGCCAGCAGCTTGGAGCGCACAGATACGCAGTATTTT.

The chain joins TRBV10-3 to TRBJ1-4; D not certain. CDR1 and CDR2 (germline): ENHRY, SYGVKD. V lost 0 bases and J lost 4, with 9 bases in between. The CDR3 totals 15 residues. CDR3 DNA: TGTGCCATCAGTGAGTCGGGCAGCCTTAATGAAAAACTGTTTTTT. The encoded protein is CAISESGSLNEKLFF.

J is TRBJ1-2 and V is TRBV7-8; D is uncertain. The CDR3 has 15 amino acids. The V and J ends lost 1 base and 3 bases respectively, with 12 bases between them. Germline V lookup: CDR1 SGHVS, CDR2 FQNEAQ. CDR3 DNA: TGTGCCAGCAGCTTAGTCCCCGGATCGGACTATGGCTACACCTTC. Its translation is CASSLVPGSDYGYTF.

This chain joins TRBV12-5 and TRBJ1-2, with 10 positions matching TRBD1. Germline-derived CDR1 and CDR2 are LGHNT and FRNRAP. V dropped 3 bases and J dropped 8; count of bases not matched to a gene: 9. This CDR3 spans 15 amino acids. The chain's CDR3 is CASGFGQGERWGYTF. CDR3 coding DNA: TGTGCTAGTGGTTTTGGACAGGGGGAACGTTGGGGCTACACCTTC.

The rearrangement links TRBV6-5 to TRBJ1-3, with D uncertain. From germline, CDR1 is MNHEY and CDR2 SVGAGI. The V and J ends lost 7 bases and 0 bases respectively, with 10 bases between them. CDR3 length: 14 residues. The CDR3 here is CASTSGVSGNTIYF. CDR3 nucleotide sequence: TGTGCCAGCACTTCAGGCGTCTCTGGAAACACCATATATTTT.

The chain uses TRBV7-8 and TRBJ1-5; the D is unclear. Germline CDR1 and CDR2: SGHVS and FQNEAQ. The CDR3 runs to 14 residues. Trimming took off 6 bases at V and 1 base at J, with 10 bases between the two ends. CDR3 nucleotides: TGTGCCAGCAGGCTGGGGTCCAGCAATCAGCCCCAGCATTTT. Amino acid sequence: CASRLGSSNQPQHF.

The rearrangement joins TRBV7-8 to TRBJ2-1; D uncertain. This CDR3 contains 13 residues. Trimming took 6 bases from V and 8 from J, leaving 14 bases between them. Germline V gene data show CDR1 as SGHVS and CDR2 as FQNEAQ. CDR3 region: CASSLFDTDEQFF. CDR3 sequence (DNA): TGTGCCAGCAGTCTATTCGATACCGATGAGCAGTTCTTC.

J is TRBJ1-2 and V is TRBV6-2 or TRBV6-3; D remains unclear. The CDR3 loop spans 13 amino acids. Germline loops: CDR1 MNHEY, CDR2 SVGEGT. V dropped 6 bases and J dropped 4 bases, with 12 bases sitting between them. CDR3 protein: CASSTKTVYGYTF. As DNA, the CDR3 is TGTGCCAGCAGCACAAAGACGGTCTATGGCTACACCTTC.

This CDR3 reads CAWSRIRDQGAFF. The CDR3 DNA sequence: TGTGCCTGGAGTCGGATAAGGGACCAGGGGGCTTTCTTT. V is TRBV30 and J is TRBJ1-1; possibly TRBD1 for D (6 bases). The V gene's germline CDR1 is GTSNPN and CDR2 SVGIG (reference sequence). The CDR3 consists of 13 residues. Trimming left V 2 bases short and J 11 bases short, with 18 bases between.

The chain is built from TRBV28 and TRBJ2-5; the D call may be TRBD1 or TRBD2 (5 bases each). CDR1 and CDR2 from the germline V gene are MDHEN and SYDVKM. The CDR3 sequence is 14 residues long. V was cut by 2 bases and J by 4 bases, with 11 bases left in between. CDR3 in DNA: TGTGCCAGCAGTTTAGTGGTCGGGACAGAGACCCAGTACTTC. Translated, it gives CASSLVVGTETQYF.

The table lists this clone with a count of one. The chain couples TRBV4-3 to TRBJ2-7; 9 bases line up with TRBD1. CDR3 length: 15 amino acids. V gave up 1 base and J gave up 1 base; unmatched junction bases: 2. The germline V gene encodes CDR1 LGHNA and CDR2 YSLEER. CDR3 DNA: TGCGCCAGCAGCCAAGGGACAGGGGAGTCCTACGAGCAGTACTTC. Its protein product is CASSQGTGESYEQYF.

The V gene is TRBV5-1, the J gene TRBJ1-5; 10 nucleotides line up with TRBD1. J was trimmed by 3 bases and V by 4 bases; bases with no gene match: 4. The germline gives CDR1 SGHRS, CDR2 YFSETQ. The CDR3 length is 15 residues. The CDR3: CASSQGTGVNQPQHF. The CDR3, as DNA: TGCGCCAGCAGCCAGGGGACAGGGGTCAATCAGCCCCAGCATTTT. The entire variable domain, with the rest obtained from reference TRBV5-1 and TRBJ1-5, is as follows: KAGVTQTPRYLIKTRGQQVTLSCSPISGHRSVSWYQQTPGQGLQFLFEYFSETQRNKGNFPGRFSGRQFSNSRSEMNVSTLELGDSALYLCASSQGTGVNQPQHFGDGTRLSIL.

In DNA form, the CDR3 reads TGTGCCAGCAGCTTTGACAGGGGCACTTACGAGCAGTACTTC. Amino acids: CASSFDRGTYEQYF. The V and J genes are TRBV5-4 and TRBJ2-7, with 8 nucleotides matching TRBD1. Germline loops: CDR1 SGHNT, CDR2 YYREEE (reference sequence). Trimming took 2 bases from V and 4 from J; bases not matched to a gene: 5. This CDR3 contains 14 residues.

J is TRBJ2-3 and V is TRBV11-2, with 7 positions matching TRBD2. The V gene's germline CDR1 is SGHAT and CDR2 FQNNGV. The CDR3 sequence is 15 residues long. V shed 2 bases, J shed 1 base, and the junction held 3 bases outside the gene matches. CDR3 DNA sequence: TGTGCCAGCAGCTTATTTCTAGCGGGCACAGATACGCAGTATTTT. It yields the protein CASSLFLAGTDTQYF.

The V call is TRBV3-1 (or the pseudogene TRBV3-2), the J call TRBJ1-5; possible D gene TRBD1, 5 bases. V lost 1 base to trimming and J lost 6 bases, with 10 bases between them. CDR3 size: 14 residues. CDR1 and CDR2 (germline): LGHDT, YNNKEL (reference sequence). The CDR3 protein is CASSQGQGIQPQHF. The CDR3 nucleotides read TGTGCCAGCAGCCAAGGGCAGGGCATTCAGCCCCAGCATTTT.

The chain carries TRBV4-1 and TRBJ1-2; possible D gene TRBD1, 6 bases. Trimming cost V 0 bases and J 4 bases, with 18 bases left between them. The germline gives CDR1 MGHRA, CDR2 YSYEKL. The CDR3 runs 17 residues. CDR3 loop: CASSQEGETGWSYGYTF. CDR3 nucleotide sequence: TGCGCCAGCAGCCAAGAAGGGGAGACAGGATGGAGCTATGGCTACACCTTC.

This clone was recorded only once. The CDR3 region has the DNA TGTGCCAGCCGGCACCCAGTCTCCTACGAGCAGTACTTC. Protein: CASRHPVSYEQYF. The chain employs TRBV6-5 and TRBJ2-7; D unresolved. This CDR3 comprises 13 residues. Germline CDR1 reads MNHEY; CDR2 reads SVGAGI. The V end was cut by 8 bases, the J end by 0 bases, with 11 bases between.

The chain recombines TRBV6-2 or TRBV6-3 with TRBJ2-1; 8 bases map to TRBD2. The CDR3 totals 16 residues. Germline V lookup: CDR1 MNHEY, CDR2 SVGEGT. The junction had 11 bases not matched to a gene; V was cut back by 2 bases and J by 8 bases. The CDR3 DNA reads as TGTGCCAGCAGTTACGGTGTGAGCGGGAGTTTAGATGAGCAGTTCTTC. It is translated as CASSYGVSGSLDEQFF.

The chain joins TRBV28 to TRBJ2-1; TRBD2 matches at 9 bases. This CDR3 region has 17 residues. The J segment lost 9 bases and the V segment lost 7 bases, leaving 19 bases of the junction unmatched. Per germline, CDR1 MDHEN and CDR2 SYDVKM. The CDR3 nucleotides read TGTGCCAGCACCCCCGTTCTAGCGGGACCCCCGGCTCCTGAGCAGTTCTTC. Encoded protein: CASTPVLAGPPAPEQFF.

The chain has TRBV10-3 and TRBJ2-2, with D perhaps matching TRBD1 or TRBD2 (6 bases each). V was clipped by 6 bases and J by 6 bases, with 14 bases between them. The length of the CDR3 is 14 residues. CDR1 and CDR2 (germline): ENHRY, SYGVKD. The CDR3 nucleotides read TGTGCCATCAGAGCCTCTGGGGGGCCCGGGGAGCTGTTTTTT. This sequence encodes CAIRASGGPGELFF.

The rearrangement links TRBV5-6 to TRBJ1-1, with D unresolved. The germline V gene encodes CDR1 SGHDT and CDR2 YYEEEE. The V end was cut by 5 bases, the J end by 2 bases, with 10 bases between. The CDR3 spans 13 residues. The CDR3 region has the DNA TGTGCCAGCAGTTCCTCAGTAAACACTGAAGCTTTCTTT. Residues: CASSSSVNTEAFF. Full variable domain (rest looked up from reference TRBV5-6 and TRBJ1-1): DAGVTQSPTHLIKTRGQQVTLRCSPKSGHDTVSWYQQALGQGPQFIFQYYEEEERQRGNFPDRFSGHQFPNYSSELNVNALLLGDSALYLCASSSSVNTEAFFGQGTRLTVV.

CDR3 region: CASSPATENQPQHF. The DNA for the CDR3 is TGTGCCAGCAGCCCAGCCACCGAAAATCAGCCCCAGCATTTT. This sequence joins TRBV7-9 and TRBJ1-5; no reliable D call. The CDR3 sequence is 14 residues long. Between the trimmed V and J ends, which lost 5 bases and 4 bases, there was a span of 12 bases. CDR1 and CDR2 from the germline V gene are SEHNR and FQNEAQ (reference sequence).

The chain links TRBV10-3 to TRBJ2-7; D unclear. V lost 8 bases and J lost 4, with 12 bases in between. This CDR3 has 12 residues. Germline values: CDR1 ENHRY, CDR2 SYGVKD. DNA for the CDR3: TGTGCCATCGGGCCGAACCTTTACGAGCAGTACTTC. Translating gives CAIGPNLYEQYF.

The J gene is TRBJ2-7, the V gene TRBV4-3; a possible D gene is TRBD1 (5 bases). The CDR3 consists of 12 residues. Germline V gives CDR1 LGHNA, CDR2 YSLEER. Trimming shortened V by 1 base and J by 7 bases, and 8 bases separated the two germline ends. This chain's CDR3 is CASSQGQGEQYF. The CDR3 DNA follows: TGCGCCAGCAGCCAAGGTCAGGGTGAGCAGTACTTC.

The rearrangement links TRBV3-1 (or the pseudogene TRBV3-2) to TRBJ1-1; the D is unclear. The germline V gene encodes CDR1 LGHDT and CDR2 YNNKEL (reference sequence). V was clipped by 4 bases and J by 0 bases, with 9 bases between them. The CDR3 runs to 14 residues. The CDR3 here is CASSLREVNTEAFF. The CDR3, as DNA: TGTGCCAGCAGCCTCCGCGAGGTGAACACTGAAGCTTTCTTT.

This rearrangement joins TRBV27 to TRBJ2-7; D not certain. V lost 4 bases, J lost 3 bases, and 4 bases lay in between. The germline CDR1 and CDR2 sequences are MNHEY and SMNVEV (reference sequence). The CDR3 has 11 amino acids. The CDR3 reads CASSSLYEQYF. In DNA form, the CDR3 reads TGTGCCAGCAGTTCCCTCTACGAGCAGTACTTC.

The genes are TRBV2 and TRBJ2-5, with D possibly being TRBD2 (6 bases). The CDR3 has 13 residues. Germline CDR1 SNHLY, CDR2 FYNNEI. V was cut by 4 bases and J by 3 bases, with 9 bases left in between. Here the CDR3 reads CASSVGLKETQYF. CDR3 DNA sequence: TGTGCCAGCAGTGTAGGACTAAAAGAGACCCAGTACTTC. The full variable domain, its missing parts supplied by reference TRBV2 and TRBJ2-5, is EPEVTQTPSHQVTQMGQEVILRCVPISNHLYFYWYRQILGQKVEFLVSFYNNEISEKSEIFDDQFSVERPDGSNFTLKIRSTKLEDSAMYFCASSVGLKETQYFGPGTRLLVL.

The rearrangement uses TRBV4-2 and TRBJ1-2; TRBD1 agrees at 8 bases. The length of the CDR3 is 14 residues. V lost 6 bases, J lost 4 bases, and 7 bases stayed unmatched. Germline CDR1 and CDR2: LGHNA and YNFKEQ. CDR3 sequence reads: CASSPGGGSYGYTF. The CDR3, as DNA: TGTGCCAGCAGTCCAGGGGGCGGGAGCTATGGCTACACCTTC.

The V gene is TRBV12-3 or TRBV12-4, the J gene TRBJ2-5, with a possible D match to TRBD1 (7 bases). This CDR3 region has 13 residues. The ends were cut back, 6 bases at V and 5 bases at J, with 13 bases in the middle. The chain's CDR3 is CASSPPGGETQYF. The CDR3, as DNA: TGTGCCAGCAGCCCGCCAGGGGGGGAGACCCAGTACTTC.